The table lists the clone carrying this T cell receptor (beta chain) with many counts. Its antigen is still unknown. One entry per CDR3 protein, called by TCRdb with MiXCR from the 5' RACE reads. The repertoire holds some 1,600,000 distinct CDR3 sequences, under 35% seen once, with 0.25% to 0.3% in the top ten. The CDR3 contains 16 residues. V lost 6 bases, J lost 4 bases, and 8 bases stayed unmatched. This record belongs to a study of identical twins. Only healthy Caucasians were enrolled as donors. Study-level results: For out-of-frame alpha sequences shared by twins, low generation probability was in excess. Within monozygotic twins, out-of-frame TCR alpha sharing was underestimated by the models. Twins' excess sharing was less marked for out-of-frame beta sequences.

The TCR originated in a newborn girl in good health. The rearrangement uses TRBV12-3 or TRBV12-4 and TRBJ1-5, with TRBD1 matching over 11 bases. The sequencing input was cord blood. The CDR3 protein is CASSFAGTGGNQPQHF. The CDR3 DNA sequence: TGTGCCAGCAGCTTTGCCGGGACAGGGGGTAATCAGCCCCAGCATTTT.